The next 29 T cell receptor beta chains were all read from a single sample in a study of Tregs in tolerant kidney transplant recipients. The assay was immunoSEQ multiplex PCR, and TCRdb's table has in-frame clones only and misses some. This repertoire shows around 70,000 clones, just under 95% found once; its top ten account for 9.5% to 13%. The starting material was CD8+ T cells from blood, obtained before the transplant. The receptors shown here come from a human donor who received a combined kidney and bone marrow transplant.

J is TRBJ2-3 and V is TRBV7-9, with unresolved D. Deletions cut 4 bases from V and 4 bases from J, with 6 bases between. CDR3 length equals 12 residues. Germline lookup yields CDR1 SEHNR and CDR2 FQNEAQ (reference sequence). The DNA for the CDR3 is TGTGCCAGCAGCTCCCTGTCAGATACGCAGTATTTT. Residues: CASSSLSDTQYF.

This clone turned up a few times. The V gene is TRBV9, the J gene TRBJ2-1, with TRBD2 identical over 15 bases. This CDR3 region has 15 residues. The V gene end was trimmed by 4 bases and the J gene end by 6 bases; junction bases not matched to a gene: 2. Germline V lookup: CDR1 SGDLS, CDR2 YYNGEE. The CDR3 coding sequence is TGTGCCAGCAGCTGGACTAGCGGGAGGGTCAATGAGCAGTTCTTC. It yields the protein CASSWTSGRVNEQFF.

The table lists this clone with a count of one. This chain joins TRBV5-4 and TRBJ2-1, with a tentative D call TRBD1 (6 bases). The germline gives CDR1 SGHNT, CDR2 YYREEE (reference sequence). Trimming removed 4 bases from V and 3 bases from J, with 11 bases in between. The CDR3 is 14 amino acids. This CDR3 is CASSPRDNYNEQFF. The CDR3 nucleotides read TGTGCCAGCAGCCCCCGGGACAACTACAATGAGCAGTTCTTC.

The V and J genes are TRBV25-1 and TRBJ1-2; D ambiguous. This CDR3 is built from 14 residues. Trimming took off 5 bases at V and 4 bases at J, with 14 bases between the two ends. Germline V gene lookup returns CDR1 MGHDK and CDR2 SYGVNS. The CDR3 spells CASSFGEGGYGYTF. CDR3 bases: TGTGCCAGCAGTTTTGGGGAGGGTGGCTATGGCTACACCTTC.

CDR3 DNA: TGTGCCAGCAGGATACAGGGGGGAGGCAACACTGAAGCTTTCTTT. The encoded protein is CASRIQGGGNTEAFF. J is TRBJ1-1 and V is TRBV27, with 8 nucleotides matching TRBD1. With V trimmed by 6 bases and J by 2 bases, 8 bases remained unmatched. The CDR3 contains 15 residues. Germline V gene lookup returns CDR1 MNHEY and CDR2 SMNVEV (reference sequence).

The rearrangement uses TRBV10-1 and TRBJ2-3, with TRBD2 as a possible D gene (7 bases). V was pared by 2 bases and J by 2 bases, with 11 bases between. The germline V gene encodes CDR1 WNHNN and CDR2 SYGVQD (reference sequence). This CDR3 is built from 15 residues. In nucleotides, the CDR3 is TGCGCCAGCAGTGAGAGGGGGGGTTCCACAGATACGCAGTATTTT. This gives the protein CASSERGGSTDTQYF.

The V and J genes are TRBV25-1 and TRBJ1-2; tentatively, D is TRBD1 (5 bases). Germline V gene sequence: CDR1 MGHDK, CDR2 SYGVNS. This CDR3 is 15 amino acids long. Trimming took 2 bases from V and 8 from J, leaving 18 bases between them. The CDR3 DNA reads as TGTGCCAGCAGTGAAGGCCGGGGGTGGCGGGGCGGCTACACCTTC. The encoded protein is CASSEGRGWRGGYTF.

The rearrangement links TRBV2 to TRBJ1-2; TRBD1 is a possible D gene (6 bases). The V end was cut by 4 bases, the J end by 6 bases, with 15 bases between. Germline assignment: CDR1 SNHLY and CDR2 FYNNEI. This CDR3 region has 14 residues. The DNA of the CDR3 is TGTGCCAGCAGTGGAACACAGGGATATGATGGCTACACCTTC. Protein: CASSGTQGYDGYTF.

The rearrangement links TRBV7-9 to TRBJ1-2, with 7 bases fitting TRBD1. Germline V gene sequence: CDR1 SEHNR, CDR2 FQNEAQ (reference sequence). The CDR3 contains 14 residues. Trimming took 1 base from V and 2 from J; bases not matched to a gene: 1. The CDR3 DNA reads TGTGCCAGCAGCTTAGGACAGGGAAACTATGGCTACACCTTC. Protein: CASSLGQGNYGYTF.

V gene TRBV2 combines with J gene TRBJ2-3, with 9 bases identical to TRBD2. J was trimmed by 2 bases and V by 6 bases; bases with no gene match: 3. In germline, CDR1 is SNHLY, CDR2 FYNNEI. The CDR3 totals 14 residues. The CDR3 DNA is TGTGCCAGCAGCGGGACTAGCAACACAGATACGCAGTATTTT. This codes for CASSGTSNTDTQYF.

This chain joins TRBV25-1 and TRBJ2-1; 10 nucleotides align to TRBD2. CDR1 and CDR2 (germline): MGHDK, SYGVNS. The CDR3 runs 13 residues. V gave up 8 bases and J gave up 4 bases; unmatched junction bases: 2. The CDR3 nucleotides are TGTGCCAGCGATAGCGGGAGGTACAATGAGCAGTTCTTC. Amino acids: CASDSGRYNEQFF.

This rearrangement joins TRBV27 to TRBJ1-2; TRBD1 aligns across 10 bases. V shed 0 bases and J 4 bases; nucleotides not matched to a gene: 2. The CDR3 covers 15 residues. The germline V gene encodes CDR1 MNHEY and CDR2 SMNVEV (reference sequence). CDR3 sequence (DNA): TGTGCCAGCAGTTTATCGGGGACAGGGGTCTATGGCTACACCTTC. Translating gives CASSLSGTGVYGYTF.

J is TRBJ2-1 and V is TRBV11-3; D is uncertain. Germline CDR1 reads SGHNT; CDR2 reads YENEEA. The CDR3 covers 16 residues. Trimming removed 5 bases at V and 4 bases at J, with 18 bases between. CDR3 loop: CASSAHPALAYNEQFF. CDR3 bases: TGTGCCAGCAGCGCCCACCCCGCACTCGCATACAATGAGCAGTTCTTC. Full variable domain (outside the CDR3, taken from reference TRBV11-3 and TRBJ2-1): EAGVVQSPRYKIIEKKQPVAFWCNPISGHNTLYWYLQNLGQGPELLIRYENEEAVDDSQLPKDRFSAERLKGVDSTLKIQPAELGDSAVYLCASSAHPALAYNEQFFGPGTRLTVL.

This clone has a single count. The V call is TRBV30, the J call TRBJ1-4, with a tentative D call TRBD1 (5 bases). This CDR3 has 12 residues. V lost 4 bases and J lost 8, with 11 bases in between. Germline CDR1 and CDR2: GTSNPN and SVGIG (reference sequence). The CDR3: CAWNGGGEKLFF. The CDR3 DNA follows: TGTGCCTGGAACGGGGGTGGCGAAAAACTGTTTTTT.

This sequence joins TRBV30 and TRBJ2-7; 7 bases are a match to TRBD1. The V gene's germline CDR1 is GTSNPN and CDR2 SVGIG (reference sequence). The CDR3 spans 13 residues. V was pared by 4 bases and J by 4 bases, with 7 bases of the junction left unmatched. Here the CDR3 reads CAWNTDRAYEQYF. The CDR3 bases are TGTGCCTGGAACACCGACAGGGCTTACGAGCAGTACTTC.

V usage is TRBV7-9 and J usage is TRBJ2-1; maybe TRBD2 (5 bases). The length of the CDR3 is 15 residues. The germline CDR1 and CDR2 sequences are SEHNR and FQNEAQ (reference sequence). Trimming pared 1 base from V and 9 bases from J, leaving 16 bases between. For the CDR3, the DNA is TGTGCCAGCAGCTTAGGAGGGCTGTTTTTTCTTGAGCAGTTCTTC. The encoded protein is CASSLGGLFFLEQFF.

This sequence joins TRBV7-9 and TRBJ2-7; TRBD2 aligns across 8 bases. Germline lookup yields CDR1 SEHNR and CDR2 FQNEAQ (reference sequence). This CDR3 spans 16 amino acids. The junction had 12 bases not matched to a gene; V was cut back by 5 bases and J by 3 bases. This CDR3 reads CASSATSGTSHYEQYF. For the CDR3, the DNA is TGTGCCAGCAGCGCTACCTCCGGGACTAGTCACTACGAGCAGTACTTC.

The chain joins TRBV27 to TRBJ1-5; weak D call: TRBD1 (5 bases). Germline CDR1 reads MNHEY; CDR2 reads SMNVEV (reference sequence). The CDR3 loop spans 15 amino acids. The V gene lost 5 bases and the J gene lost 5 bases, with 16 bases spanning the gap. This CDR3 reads CASSPLFGGDQPQHF. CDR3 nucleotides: TGTGCCAGCAGTCCATTATTTGGAGGGGATCAGCCCCAGCATTTT.

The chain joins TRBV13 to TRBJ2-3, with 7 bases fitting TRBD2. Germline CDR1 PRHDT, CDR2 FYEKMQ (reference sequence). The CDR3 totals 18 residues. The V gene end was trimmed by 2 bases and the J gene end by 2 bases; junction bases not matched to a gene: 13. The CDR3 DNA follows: TGTGCCAGCAGCTTAATTCCGGGGGGTGTTGGTCCCACAGATACGCAGTATTTT. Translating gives CASSLIPGGVGPTDTQYF.

As DNA, the CDR3 is TGTGCCAGCAGCTTAGGGAGGGCCTCGGACACTGAAGCTTTCTTT. Translating it yields CASSLGRASDTEAFF. The chain employs TRBV7-6 and TRBJ1-1, with no clear D. Germline CDR1 and CDR2: SGHVS and FNYEAQ. CDR3 length equals 15 residues. V lost 1 base to trimming and J lost 3 bases, with 12 bases between them.

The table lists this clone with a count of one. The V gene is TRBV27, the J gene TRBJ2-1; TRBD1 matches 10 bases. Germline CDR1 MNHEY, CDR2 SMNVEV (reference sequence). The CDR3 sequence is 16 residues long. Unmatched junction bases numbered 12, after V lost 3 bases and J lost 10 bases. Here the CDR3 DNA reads TGTGCCAGCAGTTTTCTATTCCTGACAGGGGGCTACGAGCAGTTCTTC. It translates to CASSFLFLTGGYEQFF.

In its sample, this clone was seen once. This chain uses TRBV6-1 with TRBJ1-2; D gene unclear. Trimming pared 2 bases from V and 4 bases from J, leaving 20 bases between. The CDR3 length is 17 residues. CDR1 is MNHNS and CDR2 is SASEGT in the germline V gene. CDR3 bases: TGTGCCAGCAGTGAATTAACATTAGGAGGACGGGCCTATGGCTACACCTTC. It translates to CASSELTLGGRAYGYTF.

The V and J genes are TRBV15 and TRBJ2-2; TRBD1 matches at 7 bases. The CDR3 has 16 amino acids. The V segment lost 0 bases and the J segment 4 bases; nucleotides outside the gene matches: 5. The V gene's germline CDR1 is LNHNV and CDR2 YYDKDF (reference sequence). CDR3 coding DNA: TGTGCCACCAGCAGAGATCAGTGGACAGGCACCGGGGAGCTGTTTTTT. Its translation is CATSRDQWTGTGELFF. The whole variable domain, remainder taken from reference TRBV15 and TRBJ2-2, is DAMVIQNPRYQVTQFGKPVTLSCSQTLNHNVMYWYQQKSSQAPKLLFHYYDKDFNNEADTPDNFQSRRPNTSFCFLDIRSPGLGDTAMYLCATSRDQWTGTGELFFGEGSRLTVL.

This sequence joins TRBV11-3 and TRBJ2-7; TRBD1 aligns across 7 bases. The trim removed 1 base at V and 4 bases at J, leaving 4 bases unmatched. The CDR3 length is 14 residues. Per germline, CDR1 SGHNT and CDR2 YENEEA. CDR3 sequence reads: CASSLGQGLYEQYF. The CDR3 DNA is TGTGCCAGCAGCTTAGGACAGGGTTTATACGAGCAGTACTTC. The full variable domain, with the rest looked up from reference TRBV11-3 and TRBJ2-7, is EAGVVQSPRYKIIEKKQPVAFWCNPISGHNTLYWYLQNLGQGPELLIRYENEEAVDDSQLPKDRFSAERLKGVDSTLKIQPAELGDSAVYLCASSLGQGLYEQYFGPGTRLTVT.

The chain's CDR3 is CASSPADQSYNEQFF. CDR3 nucleotides: TGTGCCAGCAGCCCAGCGGATCAATCCTACAATGAGCAGTTCTTC. V usage is TRBV11-2 and J usage is TRBJ2-1; the D gene is possibly TRBD2 (5 bases). CDR3 size: 15 residues. Germline V gene sequence: CDR1 SGHAT, CDR2 FQNNGV. The V end was cut by 5 bases, the J end by 1 base, with 12 bases between.

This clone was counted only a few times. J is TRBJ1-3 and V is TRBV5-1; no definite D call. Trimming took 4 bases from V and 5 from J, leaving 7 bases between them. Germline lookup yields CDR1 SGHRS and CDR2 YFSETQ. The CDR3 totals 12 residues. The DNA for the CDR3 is TGCGCCAGCAGCCCCGACAGAAACACCATATATTTT. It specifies CASSPDRNTIYF.

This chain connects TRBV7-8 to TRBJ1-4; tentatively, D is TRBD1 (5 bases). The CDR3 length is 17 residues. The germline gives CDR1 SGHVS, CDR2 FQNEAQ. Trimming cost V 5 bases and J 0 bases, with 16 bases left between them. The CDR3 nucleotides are TGTGCCAGCAGCGTTGGCGGGGGACTCGCAACTAATGAAAAACTGTTTTTT. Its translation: CASSVGGGLATNEKLFF.

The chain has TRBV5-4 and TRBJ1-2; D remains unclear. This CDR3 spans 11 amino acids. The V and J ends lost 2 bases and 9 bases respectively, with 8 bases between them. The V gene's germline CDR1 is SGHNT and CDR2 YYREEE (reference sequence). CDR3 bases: TGTGCCAGCAGCTTTAAGAACAGCTACACCTTC. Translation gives CASSFKNSYTF.

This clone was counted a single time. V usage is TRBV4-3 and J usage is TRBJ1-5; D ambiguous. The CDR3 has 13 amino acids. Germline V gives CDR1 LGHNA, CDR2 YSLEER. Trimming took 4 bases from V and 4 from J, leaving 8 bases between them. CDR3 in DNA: TGCGCCAGCAGCCCCGGGGTTAATCAGCCCCAGCATTTT. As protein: CASSPGVNQPQHF.